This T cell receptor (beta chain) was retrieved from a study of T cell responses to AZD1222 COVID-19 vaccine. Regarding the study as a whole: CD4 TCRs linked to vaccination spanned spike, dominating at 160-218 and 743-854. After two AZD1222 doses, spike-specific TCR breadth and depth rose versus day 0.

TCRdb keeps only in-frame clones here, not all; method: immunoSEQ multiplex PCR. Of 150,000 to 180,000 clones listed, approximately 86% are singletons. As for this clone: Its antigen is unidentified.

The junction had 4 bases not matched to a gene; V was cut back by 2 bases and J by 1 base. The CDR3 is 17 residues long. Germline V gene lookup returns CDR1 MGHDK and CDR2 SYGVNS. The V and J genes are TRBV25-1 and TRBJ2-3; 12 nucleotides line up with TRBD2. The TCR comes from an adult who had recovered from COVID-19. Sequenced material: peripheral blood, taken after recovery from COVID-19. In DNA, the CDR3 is TGTGCCAGCAGTGAAGGTCGACTAGCGGGAGGCACAGATACGCAGTATTTT. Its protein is CASSEGRLAGGTDTQYF.